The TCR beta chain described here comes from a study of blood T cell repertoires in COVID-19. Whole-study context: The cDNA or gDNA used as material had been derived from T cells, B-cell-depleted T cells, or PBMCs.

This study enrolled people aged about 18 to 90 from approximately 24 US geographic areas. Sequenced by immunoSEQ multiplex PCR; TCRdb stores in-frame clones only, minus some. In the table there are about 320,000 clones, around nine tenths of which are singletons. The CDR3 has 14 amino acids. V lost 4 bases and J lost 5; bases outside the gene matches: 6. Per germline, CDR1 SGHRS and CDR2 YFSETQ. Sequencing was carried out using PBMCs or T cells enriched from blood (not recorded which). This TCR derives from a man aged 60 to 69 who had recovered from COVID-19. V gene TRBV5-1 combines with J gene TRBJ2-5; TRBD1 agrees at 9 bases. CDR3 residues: CASSPWTGEETQYF. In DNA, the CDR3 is TGCGCCAGCAGCCCATGGACAGGGGAGGAGACCCAGTACTTC.